This is a list of T cell receptor beta chains from one sample in a study of vaccination and CD4 T cells after COVID-19. Their cognate antigens are unknown. One entry per CDR3 protein, called by TCRdb with MiXCR from the PCR reads. The table has around 16,000 distinct CDR3 sequences, less than 40% seen once. The sequenced sample was CD4+ T cells from blood, cultured in vitro, obtained before SARS-CoV-2 vaccination. The origin of the receptors is a human donor who received a COVID-19 vaccine. CDR3s include the opening cysteine and the closing phenylalanine or tryptophan. D genes are given only for firm matches. Clone size appears in some rows only: once, few, many, or a class for an expanded clone.

clone_size: few
j_call: TRBJ1-2
d_call: NA
v_call: TRBV7-9
cdr3_nt: TGTGCCAGCAGCTTATTGGAGATAGGGGAGGGTTATGGCTACACCTTC
cdr3_aa: CASSLLEIGEGYGYTF

clone_size: NA
j_call: TRBJ2-5
d_call: TRBD2
v_call: TRBV25-1
cdr3_nt: TGTGCCAGCAGTGCACCTGCGGGGGGGCAAGAGACCCAGTACTTC
cdr3_aa: CASSAPAGGQETQYF

clone_size: NA
j_call: TRBJ2-2
d_call: TRBD1
v_call: TRBV12-3/TRBV12-4
cdr3_nt: TGTGCCAGCAGTTTGGGACAGGGGCGCACCGGGGAGCTGTTTTTT
cdr3_aa: CASSLGQGRTGELFF

clone_size: few
j_call: TRBJ1-6
d_call: TRBD1
v_call: TRBV5-4
cdr3_nt: TGTGCCAGCAGCTTGGATCGAGGGGGCGGATCACCCCTCCACTTT
cdr3_aa: CASSLDRGGGSPLHF

clone_size: NA
j_call: TRBJ1-2
d_call: NA
v_call: TRBV4-2
cdr3_nt: TGTGCCAGCAGCCAAGAGGAGAATACTAACTATGGCTACACCTTC
cdr3_aa: CASSQEENTNYGYTF

clone_size: few
j_call: TRBJ2-2
d_call: NA
v_call: TRBV6-1
cdr3_nt: TGTGCCAGCAAGGACAGCTTGGGGGAGCTGTTTTTT
cdr3_aa: CASKDSLGELFF

clone_size: few
j_call: TRBJ1-1
d_call: TRBD1
v_call: TRBV12-3/TRBV12-4
cdr3_nt: TGTGCCAGCAGACCCTGGACAGGCGCTCCTGAAGCTTTCTTT
cdr3_aa: CASRPWTGAPEAFF

clone_size: NA
j_call: TRBJ1-1
d_call: NA
v_call: TRBV20-1
cdr3_nt: TGCAGTGCTAGAGTACGTACACTGAACACTGAAGCTTTCTTT
cdr3_aa: CSARVRTLNTEAFF

clone_size: NA
j_call: TRBJ2-7
d_call: NA
v_call: TRBV10-3
cdr3_nt: TGTGCCACCACGCTGGGGGGGCTGGTCGCCGAGCAGTACTTC
cdr3_aa: CATTLGGLVAEQYF

clone_size: NA
j_call: TRBJ2-2
d_call: TRBD2
v_call: TRBV10-1
cdr3_nt: TGCGCCAGCAGTGAGTCTCGGGCTAGCGGGGGCCGGGAGCTGTTTTTT
cdr3_aa: CASSESRASGGRELFF

clone_size: NA
j_call: TRBJ1-1
d_call: NA
v_call: TRBV20-1
cdr3_nt: TGCAGTGCTAGAGAACTCTTCAAGATTGGTGAAGCTTTCTTT
cdr3_aa: CSARELFKIGEAFF

clone_size: NA
j_call: TRBJ2-3
d_call: NA
v_call: TRBV12-3/TRBV12-4
cdr3_nt: TGTGCCAGCAGTAAGGTCCGAGGCACAGATACGCAGTATTTT
cdr3_aa: CASSKVRGTDTQYF

clone_size: NA
j_call: TRBJ1-2
d_call: NA
v_call: TRBV2
cdr3_nt: TGTGCCAGCAGTGAGGGAACGACACCCCTAAACTATGGCTACACCTTC
cdr3_aa: CASSEGTTPLNYGYTF

clone_size: NA
j_call: TRBJ2-7
d_call: NA
v_call: TRBV11-3
cdr3_nt: TGTGCCAGCAGCTTAGCCGGACAACTCTACGAGCAGTACTTC
cdr3_aa: CASSLAGQLYEQYF

clone_size: few
j_call: TRBJ2-3
d_call: TRBD2
v_call: TRBV20-1
cdr3_nt: TGCAGTGCCCTCCCGGGACTAGCGGGGGGATGGACAGATACGCAGTATTTT
cdr3_aa: CSALPGLAGGWTDTQYF

clone_size: few
j_call: TRBJ2-3
d_call: TRBD2
v_call: TRBV24-1
cdr3_nt: TGTGCCACCAGTGATCAACTAGCGGGGGGCAGAGATACGCAGTATTTT
cdr3_aa: CATSDQLAGGRDTQYF

clone_size: NA
j_call: TRBJ2-5
d_call: NA
v_call: TRBV7-6
cdr3_nt: TGTGCCAGCAGCCATGGGGGGGAGACCCAGTACTTC
cdr3_aa: CASSHGGETQYF

clone_size: NA
j_call: TRBJ2-7
d_call: TRBD1
v_call: TRBV6-1
cdr3_nt: TGTGCCAGCCAACAGGGGTACGAGCAGTACTTC
cdr3_aa: CASQQGYEQYF

clone_size: NA
j_call: TRBJ1-5
d_call: NA
v_call: TRBV2
cdr3_nt: TGTGCCAGCAGGCCCGGGACTTCTAATCAGCCCCAGCATTTT
cdr3_aa: CASRPGTSNQPQHF

clone_size: once
j_call: TRBJ1-3
d_call: NA
v_call: TRBV7-9
cdr3_nt: TGTGCCAGCAGCTTGTTAGGTGGCGCAAACTCTGGAAACACCATATATTTT
cdr3_aa: CASSLLGGANSGNTIYF

clone_size: NA
j_call: TRBJ1-6
d_call: NA
v_call: TRBV6-1
cdr3_nt: TGTGCCAGCAGTCTTAGCTCACTAAATTCACCCCTCCACTTT
cdr3_aa: CASSLSSLNSPLHF

clone_size: NA
j_call: TRBJ2-2
d_call: NA
v_call: TRBV7-9
cdr3_nt: TGTGCCAGCAGCGAAATGGGACAGAACACCGGGGAGCTGTTTTTT
cdr3_aa: CASSEMGQNTGELFF

clone_size: few
j_call: TRBJ1-6
d_call: NA
v_call: TRBV20-1
cdr3_nt: TGCAGTGCTAGAGACGGTCTTAGAGGGGCACCCCTCCACTTT
cdr3_aa: CSARDGLRGAPLHF

clone_size: NA
j_call: TRBJ2-7
d_call: NA
v_call: TRBV5-1
cdr3_nt: TGCGCCAGCAGCTTGGTCGGGTACGAGCAGTACTTC
cdr3_aa: CASSLVGYEQYF

clone_size: few
j_call: TRBJ1-2
d_call: NA
v_call: TRBV15
cdr3_nt: TGTGCCACCAGCAGCCTCTCCGCCGGGTATGGCTACACCTTC
cdr3_aa: CATSSLSAGYGYTF

clone_size: NA
j_call: TRBJ1-5
d_call: NA
v_call: TRBV20-1
cdr3_nt: TGCAGTGCCCGAAAGAGGCAGCGAATTAGCAATCAGCCCCAGCATTTT
cdr3_aa: CSARKRQRISNQPQHF

clone_size: NA
j_call: TRBJ2-5
d_call: NA
v_call: TRBV19
cdr3_nt: TGTGCCAGTAGTCAGAGGGGCGGAGAGACCCAGTACTTC
cdr3_aa: CASSQRGGETQYF

clone_size: NA
j_call: TRBJ1-6
d_call: NA
v_call: TRBV10-1
cdr3_nt: TGCGCCAGCAGTGCCGGGATTGGGAATTCACCCCTCCACTTT
cdr3_aa: CASSAGIGNSPLHF

clone_size: NA
j_call: TRBJ1-1
d_call: TRBD1
v_call: TRBV4-1
cdr3_nt: TGCGCCAGCAGCCAACCCGACAGGGGGAACACTGAAGCTTTCTTT
cdr3_aa: CASSQPDRGNTEAFF

clone_size: NA
j_call: TRBJ1-1
d_call: NA
v_call: TRBV20-1
cdr3_nt: TGCAGTGCTAAATCCCCCCGCATCTACACTGAAGCTTTCTTT
cdr3_aa: CSAKSPRIYTEAFF

clone_size: NA
j_call: TRBJ1-6
d_call: TRBD1
v_call: TRBV18
cdr3_nt: TGTGCCAGCTCACCACAGTCCGGGACAGGGGGTTCACCCCTCCACTTT
cdr3_aa: CASSPQSGTGGSPLHF

clone_size: NA
j_call: TRBJ1-6
d_call: TRBD1
v_call: TRBV9
cdr3_nt: TGTGCCAGCAGCGTACAGGGGGATTTCGATTCACCCCTCCACTTT
cdr3_aa: CASSVQGDFDSPLHF

clone_size: NA
j_call: TRBJ1-5
d_call: NA
v_call: TRBV25-1
cdr3_nt: TGTGCCAGCATAGGTTTGGAGGCGTTCAATCAGCCCCAGCATTTT
cdr3_aa: CASIGLEAFNQPQHF

clone_size: NA
j_call: TRBJ1-5
d_call: TRBD1
v_call: TRBV12-3/TRBV12-4
cdr3_nt: TGTGCCAGCAGGGGACAGGGCAGCAATCAGCCCCAGCATTTT
cdr3_aa: CASRGQGSNQPQHF

clone_size: NA
j_call: TRBJ1-2
d_call: NA
v_call: TRBV24-1
cdr3_nt: TGTGCCACCAGTGACCCCGAAACACCAGGGCATTCATCGGTGGCTAACACCTTC
cdr3_aa: CATSDPETPGHSSVANTF

clone_size: NA
j_call: TRBJ1-3
d_call: NA
v_call: TRBV30
cdr3_nt: TGTACCTGGAGTGTGACCGCTGCCCTAAACACCATATATTTT
cdr3_aa: CTWSVTAALNTIYF

clone_size: once
j_call: TRBJ1-2
d_call: TRBD1
v_call: TRBV20-1
cdr3_nt: TGCGGTGCTAGAGGGGGACAGGGTGACTATGGCTACACCTTC
cdr3_aa: CGARGGQGDYGYTF

clone_size: few
j_call: TRBJ2-7
d_call: TRBD2
v_call: TRBV12-3/TRBV12-4
cdr3_nt: TGTGCCAGCAGGACCCCCGGGACTAGCGGGGGGACGTGGGGCGAGCAGTACTTC
cdr3_aa: CASRTPGTSGGTWGEQYF

clone_size: NA
j_call: TRBJ2-5
d_call: NA
v_call: TRBV12-3/TRBV12-4
cdr3_nt: TGTGCCAGCAGACACGATGGGACCCAGTACTTC
cdr3_aa: CASRHDGTQYF

clone_size: NA
j_call: TRBJ2-1
d_call: NA
v_call: TRBV14
cdr3_nt: TGTGCCAGCAGCCTAACTCCTCGCGAGCAGTTCTTC
cdr3_aa: CASSLTPREQFF

clone_size: few
j_call: TRBJ2-3
d_call: TRBD2
v_call: TRBV10-3
cdr3_nt: TGTGCCATCTCCCCGGGGGGGACCACAGATACGCAGTATTTT
cdr3_aa: CAISPGGTTDTQYF

clone_size: NA
j_call: TRBJ1-5
d_call: NA
v_call: TRBV5-1
cdr3_nt: TGCGCCAGCAGCGACTGGGGTGGCAATCAGCCCCAGCATTTT
cdr3_aa: CASSDWGGNQPQHF

clone_size: NA
j_call: TRBJ1-5
d_call: NA
v_call: TRBV19
cdr3_nt: TGTGCCAGTAGTATCGGGGGGGCGGAGAGCAATCAGCCCCAGCATTTT
cdr3_aa: CASSIGGAESNQPQHF

clone_size: NA
j_call: TRBJ2-4
d_call: TRBD1
v_call: TRBV5-1
cdr3_nt: TGCGCCAGCAGCCCGGGACAGGGCATCGCCAAAAACATTCAGTACTTC
cdr3_aa: CASSPGQGIAKNIQYF

clone_size: few
j_call: TRBJ1-1
d_call: NA
v_call: TRBV12-3/TRBV12-4
cdr3_nt: TGTGCCAGCAGTTTAAGTCCGATGAACACTGAAGCTTTCTTT
cdr3_aa: CASSLSPMNTEAFF

clone_size: few
j_call: TRBJ2-3
d_call: TRBD1
v_call: TRBV20-1
cdr3_nt: TGCAGTGCCAGGCGAACAAGCTTCCGGCAGGGGGGCACAGATACGCAGTATTTT
cdr3_aa: CSARRTSFRQGGTDTQYF

clone_size: few
j_call: TRBJ1-2
d_call: NA
v_call: TRBV7-9
cdr3_nt: TGTGCCAGCAGCAGAACCGACAGGCGTACTTTCTTC
cdr3_aa: CASSRTDRRTFF

clone_size: NA
j_call: TRBJ2-5
d_call: TRBD1
v_call: TRBV20-1
cdr3_nt: TGCAGTGCTATGGGACAGGGGATTCAAGAGACCCAGTACTTC
cdr3_aa: CSAMGQGIQETQYF

clone_size: NA
j_call: TRBJ1-1
d_call: NA
v_call: TRBV21-1
cdr3_nt: TGTGCCAGCAGCGCGGGACAGGTCCCTACCATGAACACTGAAGCTTTCTTT
cdr3_aa: CASSAGQVPTMNTEAFF

clone_size: once
j_call: TRBJ1-6
d_call: NA
v_call: TRBV6-5
cdr3_nt: TGTGCCAGCAGTTCACACAGGGATTCGAGCTCCTATAATTCACCCCTCCACTTT
cdr3_aa: CASSSHRDSSSYNSPLHF

clone_size: NA
j_call: TRBJ2-1
d_call: TRBD2
v_call: TRBV4-1
cdr3_nt: TGCGCCAGCAGCCAAGTCCGCCTAGCGGGGGAAAATGAGCAGTTCTTC
cdr3_aa: CASSQVRLAGENEQFF

clone_size: NA
j_call: TRBJ2-5
d_call: NA
v_call: TRBV2
cdr3_nt: TGTGCCAGCAGTGAAGTCTCTTACCAAGAGACCCAGTACTTC
cdr3_aa: CASSEVSYQETQYF

clone_size: few
j_call: TRBJ2-2
d_call: NA
v_call: TRBV5-4
cdr3_nt: TGTGCCAGCACCCAGATCAGGGGGGAAACCGGGGAGCTGTTTTTT
cdr3_aa: CASTQIRGETGELFF

clone_size: NA
j_call: TRBJ2-3
d_call: NA
v_call: TRBV6-1
cdr3_nt: TGTGCCAAAATTAGAGGGGGGGGGTTTAGCACAGATACGCAGTATTTT
cdr3_aa: CAKIRGGGFSTDTQYF

clone_size: NA
j_call: TRBJ2-5
d_call: TRBD1
v_call: TRBV24-1
cdr3_nt: TGTGCCACCAGTGTTCCGGGACAGGATGAACAAGAGACCCAGTACTTC
cdr3_aa: CATSVPGQDEQETQYF

clone_size: NA
j_call: TRBJ2-7
d_call: TRBD2
v_call: TRBV6-1
cdr3_nt: TGTGCCAGCAGTGAAAGGAGCGGGGGAGTCTACGAGCAGTACTTC
cdr3_aa: CASSERSGGVYEQYF

clone_size: NA
j_call: TRBJ1-2
d_call: NA
v_call: TRBV11-2
cdr3_nt: TGTGCCAGCAGCTTAGGACAGGTTTATGACTATGGCTACACCTTC
cdr3_aa: CASSLGQVYDYGYTF

clone_size: NA
j_call: TRBJ2-7
d_call: TRBD1
v_call: TRBV6-1
cdr3_nt: TGTGCCAGCAGCAGGGACAGGGGGCGCCTCCACGAGCAGTACTTC
cdr3_aa: CASSRDRGRLHEQYF

clone_size: NA
j_call: TRBJ1-2
d_call: TRBD1
v_call: TRBV6-1
cdr3_nt: TGTGCCAGCAGTCAGATGCAGGGGGCGCGTTCGGGTGGCTACACCTTC
cdr3_aa: CASSQMQGARSGGYTF

clone_size: few
j_call: TRBJ2-5
d_call: NA
v_call: TRBV6-5
cdr3_nt: TGTGCCAGCAGTTCCCAGACAGCCCAAGAGACCCAGTACTTC
cdr3_aa: CASSSQTAQETQYF